Presented here are 2 T cell receptor beta chains from one specimen sequenced in a study of blood T cells in healthy people across ages. A second roughly 6 to 12 cycle PCR used barcoded and J-beta primers. TCRdb reprocessed the 5' RACE reads with MiXCR, giving one entry per CDR3 protein. The sample carries 790,000 or so distinct CDR3 sequences, roughly 46% recorded once. Sequenced input: blood. The receptors come from a man older than 75 in good health.

The V call is TRBV9, the J call TRBJ1-5; D not certain. Germline V lookup: CDR1 SGDLS, CDR2 YYNGEE. Trimming cost V 0 bases and J 1 base, with 11 bases left between them. This CDR3 contains 16 residues. The CDR3 reads CASSVGAVQSNQPQHF. CDR3 nucleotide sequence: TGTGCCAGCAGCGTAGGGGCCGTTCAAAGCAATCAGCCCCAGCATTTT.

The genes are TRBV11-3 and TRBJ2-5; D is uncertain. V lost 5 bases and J 4 bases, leaving 11 bases between the germline ends. Germline-derived CDR1 and CDR2 are SGHNT and YENEEA. The CDR3 has 13 amino acids. CDR3: CASSASVRETQYF. The CDR3 nucleotides read TGTGCCAGCAGCGCCAGCGTGAGAGAGACCCAGTACTTC.